This T cell receptor (beta chain) was found in a study of radiotherapy plus CTLA-4 blockade in lung cancer. Regarding the study as a whole: Reports identified early blood T cell clone dynamics, with interferon-beta, as the best response predictor.

Using immunoSEQ multiplex PCR, the repertoire was profiled, and TCRdb retains in-frame clones only, with some absent. The sample has roughly 50,000 clones; roughly 90% are singletons. Note on this clone: Antigen: not known.

Per the germline V gene, CDR1 is SGHRS and CDR2 is YFSETQ. With V trimmed by 2 bases and J by 6 bases, 10 bases remained unmatched. The CDR3 is made up of 15 amino acids. Chemo-refractory metastatic non-small-cell lung cancer patients received focal radiation with ipilimumab CTLA-4 blockade. The receptor was isolated from a human donor with non-small cell lung cancer whose response to radiotherapy plus ipilimumab could not be evaluated. Source: peripheral blood, taken from a patient treated with radiotherapy plus ipilimumab. V is TRBV5-1 and J is TRBJ1-2; 7 bases are shared with TRBD1. The CDR3 region is CASSFTGERVNGYTF. The CDR3 DNA reads TGCGCCAGCAGCTTCACAGGGGAGCGTGTCAATGGCTACACCTTC.